Shown below are 16 T cell receptor beta chains from a single sample sequenced in a study of cytotoxic CD8 clonotypes in ibrutinib-treated CLL. Using immunoSEQ multiplex PCR, the repertoire was profiled, and TCRdb retains in-frame clones only, with some absent. This sample yields around 200,000 clones, of which about four fifths are seen a single time; about an eighth belongs to the top ten. The sequencing used PBMCs, collected after 12 months of ibrutinib treatment. Source of these receptors: a human donor with chronic lymphocytic leukemia.

This clone has just a few counts. This sample also contains other DNA sequences that code for the same CDR3. The chain links TRBV18 to TRBJ2-2; D is undetermined. In germline, CDR1 is KGHSH, CDR2 LQKENI. The CDR3 extends over 13 amino acids. V was trimmed by 0 bases and J by 3 bases, leaving 2 bases between them. CDR3 bases: TGTGCCAGCTCACCACCGTACACCGGGGAGCTGTTTTTT. It codes for CASSPPYTGELFF.

V gene TRBV7-9 combines with J gene TRBJ1-1; D remains ambiguous. The germline CDR1 and CDR2 sequences are SEHNR and FQNEAQ (reference sequence). V lost 4 bases, J lost 1 base, and 13 bases lay in between. The CDR3 spans 15 residues. The CDR3 coding sequence is TGTGCCAGCAGCTCACCAAGTCTGACGAACACTGAAGCTTTCTTT. Protein product: CASSSPSLTNTEAFF.

The V and J genes are TRBV13 and TRBJ2-7; no clear D gene. The germline gives CDR1 PRHDT, CDR2 FYEKMQ (reference sequence). The CDR3 loop spans 14 amino acids. V lost 5 bases and J lost 3, with 14 bases in between. The CDR3 sequence is CASSRTGPLYEQYF. The CDR3 bases are TGTGCCAGCAGCAGAACCGGGCCCCTCTACGAGCAGTACTTC.

This clone was found a few times. This chain connects TRBV9 to TRBJ2-7, with D possibly matching TRBD2 (6 bases). CDR1 is SGDLS and CDR2 is YYNGEE in the germline V gene. Trimming left V 4 bases short and J 6 bases short, with 14 bases between. The CDR3 loop spans 13 amino acids. The DNA of the CDR3 is TGTGCCAGCAGCCCCTCCGGAGGGATCGAGCAGTACTTC. Translated, it gives CASSPSGGIEQYF.

This clone was recorded only once. The chain uses TRBV6-1 and TRBJ2-1; tentative D call: TRBD2 (5 bases). The CDR3 extends over 12 amino acids. Germline assignment: CDR1 MNHNS and CDR2 SASEGT. V was clipped by 8 bases and J by 4 bases, with 9 bases between them. The CDR3 reads CASRGPYNEQFF. The CDR3 region has the DNA TGTGCCAGCCGCGGGCCGTACAATGAGCAGTTCTTC.

This chain uses TRBV6-1 with TRBJ1-4; 8 bases match TRBD1. There are 15 residues in the CDR3. Unmatched junction bases numbered 6, after V lost 4 bases and J lost 5 bases. The germline gives CDR1 MNHNS, CDR2 SASEGT. CDR3 region: CASSGPGQENEKLFF. CDR3 nucleotides: TGTGCCAGCAGTGGCCCGGGACAGGAAAATGAAAAACTGTTTTTT.

In this sample, this clone turned up a few times. The gene calls are TRBV2 and TRBJ2-2; no firm D call. The CDR3 spans 14 residues. Trimming removed 1 base from V and 5 bases from J, with 8 bases in between. CDR1 is SNHLY and CDR2 is FYNNEI in the germline V gene. The CDR3 region is CASSEGGPTGELFF. The CDR3 coding sequence is TGTGCCAGCAGTGAAGGGGGTCCTACCGGGGAGCTGTTTTTT.

The V call is TRBV2, the J call TRBJ2-2, with TRBD2 identical over 7 bases. Germline V gene lookup returns CDR1 SNHLY and CDR2 FYNNEI. The CDR3 is 15 residues long. With V trimmed by 5 bases and J by 4 bases, 7 bases remained unmatched. DNA for the CDR3: TGTGCCAGCAGTCGGACTAGTGAAGGCACCGGGGAGCTGTTTTTT. Its translation is CASSRTSEGTGELFF.

The chain uses TRBV2 and TRBJ1-2, with D unclear. This CDR3 contains 12 residues. Trimming stripped 6 bases from V and 5 bases from J, with 10 bases between. From germline, CDR1 is SNHLY and CDR2 FYNNEI. This CDR3 is CASRLPEYGYTF. CDR3 bases: TGTGCCAGCAGGCTTCCGGAATATGGCTACACCTTC.

The chain combines TRBV9 with TRBJ2-3, with D unclear. Trimming cost V 0 bases and J 3 bases, with 11 bases left between them. Germline V gene lookup returns CDR1 SGDLS and CDR2 YYNGEE. The CDR3 runs 15 residues. CDR3 sequence: CASSVAHGGTDTQYF. CDR3 bases: TGTGCCAGCAGCGTAGCTCATGGCGGTACAGATACGCAGTATTTT.

The count of this clone is one. The chain recombines TRBV15 with TRBJ2-2, with D hard to call. Germline V gives CDR1 LNHNV, CDR2 YYDKDF (reference sequence). V was cut by 5 bases and J by 2 bases, with 21 bases left in between. The length of the CDR3 is 18 residues. DNA for the CDR3: TGTGCCACCAGCGCTGACCCGTCTCGAGCGACTAACACCGGGGAGCTGTTTTTT. Residues: CATSADPSRATNTGELFF.

The chain uses TRBV5-1 and TRBJ1-2; TRBD1 might be the D (5 bases). Trimming cost V 4 bases and J 2 bases, with 18 bases left between them. CDR1 and CDR2 from the germline V gene are SGHRS and YFSETQ. The CDR3 is made up of 16 amino acids. Here the CDR3 DNA reads TGCGCCAGCAGCGATCGACCGACAGTTCCAAACTATGGCTACACCTTC. Protein: CASSDRPTVPNYGYTF.

J is TRBJ1-1 and V is TRBV6-1, with 8 bases identical to TRBD1. CDR3 length: 14 amino acids. The ends lost 3 bases at V and 4 bases at J; junction bases unmatched: 4. Germline CDR1 MNHNS, CDR2 SASEGT. DNA for the CDR3: TGTGCCAGCAGTGATGGACAGGGAATCACTGAAGCTTTCTTT. Encoded protein: CASSDGQGITEAFF.

The chain uses TRBV18 and TRBJ1-2; D might be TRBD1 (5 bases). Germline V gives CDR1 KGHSH, CDR2 LQKENI. The V gene lost 3 bases and the J gene lost 0 bases, with 11 bases spanning the gap. CDR3 size: 15 residues. CDR3 residues: CASSPDGQPNYGYTF. The CDR3 DNA sequence: TGTGCCAGCTCACCCGACGGACAACCTAACTATGGCTACACCTTC.

This clone was seen more than once but under ten times. The chain joins TRBV5-4 to TRBJ2-3, with 9 bases identical to TRBD2. The CDR3 has 17 residues. From germline, CDR1 is SGHNT and CDR2 YYREEE (reference sequence). Losses at the gene ends were 0 bases for V and 7 bases for J; bases not matched to a gene: 12. CDR3 sequence reads: CASSLGIAGDIMYTQYF. CDR3 DNA sequence: TGTGCCAGCAGCTTGGGAATAGCGGGAGACATAATGTATACGCAGTATTTT.

This clone came up once. The chain is built from TRBV23-1 and TRBJ1-2; D remains unclear. TRBV23-1 falls under the ORF class, with uncertain function. This CDR3 region has 16 residues. Trimming removed 10 bases at V and 0 bases at J, with 21 bases between. The CDR3 loop reads CAIIVPERIANYGYTF. CDR3 DNA: TGCGCCATCATAGTTCCCGAGAGAATCGCTAACTATGGCTACACCTTC.